This TCR beta chain was identified in a study of cytomegalovirus exposure and HLA in healthy donors. Study conclusions and caveats: In an earlier analysis, productive rearrangement rates for most beta V segments clustered near 87% or 30%. A link between a missense DCLRE1C variant and TCR beta V- and J-gene trimming emerged from a later analysis.

The CDR3 sequence is 14 residues long. With V trimmed by 7 bases and J by 5 bases, 9 bases remained unmatched. The V gene's germline CDR1 is MNHEY and CDR2 SMNVEV (reference sequence). Both 60 Vbeta primers and 13 Jbeta primers went into the PCR. Sequencing was performed with immunoSEQ multiplex PCR; in TCRdb, only in-frame clones are kept and a portion is missing. The sample table sets out 55,000 to 75,000 clones. As concerns this clone: Its antigen is undetermined.

This receptor was obtained from a woman aged 25 to 45 in good health and CMV-seronegative. The sample consisted of PBMCs. The V and J genes are TRBV27 and TRBJ2-3; 7 nucleotides line up with TRBD2. This CDR3 is CASTWGGGLDTQYF. CDR3 DNA sequence: TGTGCCAGCACCTGGGGGGGAGGCCTAGATACGCAGTATTTT.